Included here is one T cell receptor (beta chain) sequence, with context. Assay used: immunoSEQ multiplex PCR; TCRdb lists only in-frame clones, some missing. This sample has 300,000 to 450,000 clones, with approximately 90% found just once. This record comes from a study of blood T cell repertoires in COVID-19. Study members were between about 18 and 89 years old and lived in approximately 25 US regions. Self-reported history from a screening survey and questionnaire set each donor's cohort. Donors in Cohort 3 counted as recovered after two negative PCRs, clearance, or symptom resolution. This CDR3 has 16 amino acids. CDR1 SGHNT and CDR2 YYREEE come from the germline V gene (reference sequence). After removal of 4 bases from V and 0 bases from J, the junction contained 6 bases not matched to a gene.

The TCR originated in a woman younger than 30 who had recovered from COVID-19. The chain uses TRBV5-4 and TRBJ1-1; 10 bases agree with TRBD1. The specimen sequenced was PBMCs or T cells enriched from blood (not recorded which). The CDR3 DNA reads as TGTGCCAGCAGCGTGGACAGGGGGGTCATGAACACTGAAGCTTTCTTT. Its translation is CASSVDRGVMNTEAFF.